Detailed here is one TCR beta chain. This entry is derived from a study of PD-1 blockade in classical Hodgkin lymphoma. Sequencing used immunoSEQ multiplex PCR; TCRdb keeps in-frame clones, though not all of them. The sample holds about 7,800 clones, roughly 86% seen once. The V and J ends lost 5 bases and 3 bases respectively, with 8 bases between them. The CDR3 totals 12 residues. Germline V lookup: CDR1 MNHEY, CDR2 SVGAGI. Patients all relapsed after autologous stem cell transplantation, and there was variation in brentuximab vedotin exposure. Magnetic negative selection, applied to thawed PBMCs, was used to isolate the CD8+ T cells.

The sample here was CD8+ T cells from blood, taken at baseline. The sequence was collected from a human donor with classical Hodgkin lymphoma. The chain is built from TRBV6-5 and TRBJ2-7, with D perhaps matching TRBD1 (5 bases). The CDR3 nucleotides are TGTGCCAGCAGTCATGACAGCTACGAGCAGTACTTC. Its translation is CASSHDSYEQYF.